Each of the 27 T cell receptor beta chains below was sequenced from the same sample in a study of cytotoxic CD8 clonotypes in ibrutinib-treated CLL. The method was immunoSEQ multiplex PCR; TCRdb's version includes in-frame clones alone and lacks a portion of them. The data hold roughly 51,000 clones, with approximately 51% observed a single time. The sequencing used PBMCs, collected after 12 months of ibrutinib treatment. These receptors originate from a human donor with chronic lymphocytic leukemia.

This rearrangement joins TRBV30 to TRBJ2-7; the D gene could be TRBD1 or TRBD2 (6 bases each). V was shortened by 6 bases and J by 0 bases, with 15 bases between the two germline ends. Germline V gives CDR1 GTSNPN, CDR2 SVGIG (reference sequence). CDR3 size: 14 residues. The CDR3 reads CACRRGTNSYEQYF. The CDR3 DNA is TGTGCCTGTCGCCGCGGGACAAACTCCTACGAGCAGTACTTC.

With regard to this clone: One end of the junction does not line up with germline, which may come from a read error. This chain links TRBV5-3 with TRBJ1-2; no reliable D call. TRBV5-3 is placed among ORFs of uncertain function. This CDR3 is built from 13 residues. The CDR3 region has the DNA TGTGCCAGCAGCTTGGAAACCCAGGTCCGCTACACCTTC. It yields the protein CASSLETQVRYTF.

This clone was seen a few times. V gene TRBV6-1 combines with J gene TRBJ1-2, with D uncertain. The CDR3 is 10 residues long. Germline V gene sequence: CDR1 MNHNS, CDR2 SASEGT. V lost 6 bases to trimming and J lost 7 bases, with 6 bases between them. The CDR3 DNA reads TGTGCCAGCAGGGCGGGTGGCTACACCTTC. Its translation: CASRAGGYTF.

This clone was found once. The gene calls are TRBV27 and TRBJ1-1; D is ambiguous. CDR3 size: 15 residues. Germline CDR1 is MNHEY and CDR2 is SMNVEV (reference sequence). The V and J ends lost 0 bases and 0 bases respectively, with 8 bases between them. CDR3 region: CASSLSNKMNTEAFF. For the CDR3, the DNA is TGTGCCAGCAGTTTATCTAACAAGATGAACACTGAAGCTTTCTTT.

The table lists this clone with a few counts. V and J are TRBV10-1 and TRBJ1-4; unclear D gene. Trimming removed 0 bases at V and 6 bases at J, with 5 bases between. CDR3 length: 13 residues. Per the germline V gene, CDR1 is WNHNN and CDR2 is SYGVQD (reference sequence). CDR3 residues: CASSESRYEKLFF. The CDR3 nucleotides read TGCGCCAGCAGTGAGTCCCGTTATGAAAAACTGTTTTTT.

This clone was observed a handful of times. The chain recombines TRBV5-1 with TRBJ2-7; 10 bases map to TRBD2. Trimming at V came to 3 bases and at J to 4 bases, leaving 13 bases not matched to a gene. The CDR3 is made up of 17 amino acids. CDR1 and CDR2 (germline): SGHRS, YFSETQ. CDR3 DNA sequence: TGCGCCAGCAGCTCATTCCAGGGAGGAGCGGGAGGGTACGAGCAGTACTTC. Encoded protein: CASSSFQGGAGGYEQYF.

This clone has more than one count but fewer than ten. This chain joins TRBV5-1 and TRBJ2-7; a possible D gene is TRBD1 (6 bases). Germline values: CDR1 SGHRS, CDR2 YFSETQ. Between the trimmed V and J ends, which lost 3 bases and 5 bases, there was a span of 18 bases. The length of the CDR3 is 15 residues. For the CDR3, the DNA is TGCGCCAGCAGCTCCCAGACAGGTGCTTTCGACGAGCAGTACTTC. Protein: CASSSQTGAFDEQYF.

CDR3 sequence: CASSVGQGLNEQYF. The CDR3, as DNA: TGCGCCAGCAGCGTCGGACAGGGGCTCAACGAGCAGTACTTC. The chain is built from TRBV5-1 and TRBJ2-7, with TRBD1 matching over 9 bases. Germline V gene lookup returns CDR1 SGHRS and CDR2 YFSETQ. J was trimmed by 5 bases and V by 4 bases; bases with no gene match: 7. The CDR3 is 14 residues long.

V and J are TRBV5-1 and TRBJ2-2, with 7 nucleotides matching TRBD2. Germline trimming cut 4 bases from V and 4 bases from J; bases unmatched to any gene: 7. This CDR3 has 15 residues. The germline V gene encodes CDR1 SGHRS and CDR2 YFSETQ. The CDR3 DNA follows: TGCGCCAGCAGCAGCGGCGGGAGAAGCACCGGGGAGCTGTTTTTT. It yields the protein CASSSGGRSTGELFF.

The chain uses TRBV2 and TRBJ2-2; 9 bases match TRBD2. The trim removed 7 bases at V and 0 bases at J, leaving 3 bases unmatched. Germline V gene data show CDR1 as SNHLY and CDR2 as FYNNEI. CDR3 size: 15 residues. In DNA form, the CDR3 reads TGTGCCAGCATGACTAGCGGTTCGAACACCGGGGAGCTGTTTTTT. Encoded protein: CASMTSGSNTGELFF. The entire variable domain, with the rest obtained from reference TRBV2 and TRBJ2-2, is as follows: EPEVTQTPSHQVTQMGQEVILRCVPISNHLYFYWYRQILGQKVEFLVSFYNNEISEKSEIFDDQFSVERPDGSNFTLKIRSTKLEDSAMYFCASMTSGSNTGELFFGEGSRLTVL.

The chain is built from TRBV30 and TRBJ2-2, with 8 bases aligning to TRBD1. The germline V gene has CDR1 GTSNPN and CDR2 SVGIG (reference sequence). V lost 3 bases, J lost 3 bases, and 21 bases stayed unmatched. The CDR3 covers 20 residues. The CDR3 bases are TGTGCCTGGAGCCCAGGAGGGACAGGCCCCCGAACCCCGTACACCGGGGAGCTGTTTTTT. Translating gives CAWSPGGTGPRTPYTGELFF.

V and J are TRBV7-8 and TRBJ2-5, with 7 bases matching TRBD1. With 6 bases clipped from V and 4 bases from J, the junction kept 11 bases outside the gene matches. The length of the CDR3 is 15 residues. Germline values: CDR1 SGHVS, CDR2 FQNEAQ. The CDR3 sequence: CASSTNRGGRETQYF. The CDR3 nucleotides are TGTGCCAGCAGTACTAACAGGGGTGGCAGAGAGACCCAGTACTTC.

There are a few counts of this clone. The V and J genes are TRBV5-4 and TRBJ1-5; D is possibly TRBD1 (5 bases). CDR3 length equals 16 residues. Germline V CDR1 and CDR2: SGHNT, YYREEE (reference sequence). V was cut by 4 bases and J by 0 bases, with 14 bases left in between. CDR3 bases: TGTGCCAGCAGCGCATACGGGGGTCCTAGCAATCAGCCCCAGCATTTT. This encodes CASSAYGGPSNQPQHF.

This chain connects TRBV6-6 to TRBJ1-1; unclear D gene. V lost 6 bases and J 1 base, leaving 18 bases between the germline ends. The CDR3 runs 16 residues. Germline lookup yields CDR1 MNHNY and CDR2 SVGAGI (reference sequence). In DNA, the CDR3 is TGTGCCAGCAGATTATGGGTAGGTGGGTCGAACACTGAAGCTTTCTTT. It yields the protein CASRLWVGGSNTEAFF.

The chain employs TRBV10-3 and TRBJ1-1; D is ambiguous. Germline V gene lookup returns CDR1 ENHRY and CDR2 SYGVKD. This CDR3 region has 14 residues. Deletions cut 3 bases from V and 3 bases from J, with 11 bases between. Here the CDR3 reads CAISDVRVHTEAFF. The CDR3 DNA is TGTGCCATCAGTGACGTCCGGGTCCACACTGAAGCTTTCTTT.

In nucleotides, the CDR3 is TGTGCCAGCAGCCCCACTAGCGGATATAGCACAGATACGCAGTATTTT. It specifies CASSPTSGYSTDTQYF. The chain employs TRBV7-2 and TRBJ2-3, with 8 bases that match TRBD2. Germline V gene data show CDR1 as SGHTA and CDR2 as FQGNSA. The CDR3 covers 16 residues. V was pared by 5 bases and J by 0 bases, with 7 bases of the junction left unmatched.

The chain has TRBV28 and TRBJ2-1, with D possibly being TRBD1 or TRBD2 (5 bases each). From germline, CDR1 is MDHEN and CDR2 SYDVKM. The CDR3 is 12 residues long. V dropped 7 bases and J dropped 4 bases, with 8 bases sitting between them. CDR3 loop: CASTGAYNEQFF. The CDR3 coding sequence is TGTGCCAGCACCGGGGCGTACAATGAGCAGTTCTTC.

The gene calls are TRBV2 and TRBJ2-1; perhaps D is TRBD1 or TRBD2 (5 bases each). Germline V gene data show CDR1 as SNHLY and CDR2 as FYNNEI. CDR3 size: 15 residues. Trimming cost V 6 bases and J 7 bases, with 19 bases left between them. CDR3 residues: CASSKDGALLNEQFF. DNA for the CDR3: TGTGCCAGCAGCAAGGACGGGGCCCTCCTTAATGAGCAGTTCTTC.

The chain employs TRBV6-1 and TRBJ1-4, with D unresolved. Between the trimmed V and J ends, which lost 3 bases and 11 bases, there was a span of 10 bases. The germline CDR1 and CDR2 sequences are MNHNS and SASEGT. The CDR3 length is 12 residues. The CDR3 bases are TGTGCCAGCAGTGACCGGGGTCGGAAACTGTTTTTT. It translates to CASSDRGRKLFF.

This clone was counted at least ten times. DNA for the CDR3: TGTGCCAGCAGACCTGGACAGCTCATGAACACCGGGGAGCTGTTTTTT. It is translated as CASRPGQLMNTGELFF. The rearrangement links TRBV7-2 to TRBJ2-2; perhaps TRBD1 as D (6 bases). Germline V gene sequence: CDR1 SGHTA, CDR2 FQGNSA. Deletions cut 6 bases from V and 1 base from J, with 15 bases between. There are 16 residues in the CDR3.

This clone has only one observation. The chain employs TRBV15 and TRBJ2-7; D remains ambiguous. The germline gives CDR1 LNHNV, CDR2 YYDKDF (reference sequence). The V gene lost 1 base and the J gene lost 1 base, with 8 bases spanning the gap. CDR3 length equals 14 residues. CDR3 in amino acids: CATSRVQKSYEQYF. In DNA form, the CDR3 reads TGTGCCACCAGCAGAGTCCAGAAGTCCTACGAGCAGTACTTC.

The CDR3 region is CASSPQKGRETQYF. The CDR3 DNA is TGTGCCAGCTCACCACAGAAGGGGCGAGAGACCCAGTACTTC. The V call is TRBV18, the J call TRBJ2-5; D might be TRBD1 (5 bases). Deletions cut 1 base from V and 4 bases from J, with 10 bases between. Germline lookup yields CDR1 KGHSH and CDR2 LQKENI. CDR3 length equals 14 residues.

The CDR3 sequence: CASSLSFGPWNTEAFF. CDR3 nucleotides: TGTGCCAGCAGCTTATCATTCGGACCGTGGAACACTGAAGCTTTCTTT. V usage is TRBV7-9 and J usage is TRBJ1-1, with D unresolved. V shed 2 bases and J shed 1 base, with 14 bases lying between them. Germline-derived CDR1 and CDR2 are SEHNR and FQNEAQ (reference sequence). CDR3 length: 16 residues.

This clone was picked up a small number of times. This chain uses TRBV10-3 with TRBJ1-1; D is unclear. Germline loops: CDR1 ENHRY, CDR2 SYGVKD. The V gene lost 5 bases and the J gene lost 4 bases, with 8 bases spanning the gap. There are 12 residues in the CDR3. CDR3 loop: CAISYVGTEAFF. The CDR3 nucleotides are TGTGCCATCAGTTACGTGGGCACTGAAGCTTTCTTT.

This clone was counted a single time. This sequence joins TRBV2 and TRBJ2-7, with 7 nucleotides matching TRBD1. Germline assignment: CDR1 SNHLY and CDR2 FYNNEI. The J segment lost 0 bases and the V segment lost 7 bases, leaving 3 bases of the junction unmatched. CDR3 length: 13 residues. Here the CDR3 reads CASKRDSSYEQYF. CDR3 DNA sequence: TGTGCCAGCAAACGGGACAGCTCCTACGAGCAGTACTTC.

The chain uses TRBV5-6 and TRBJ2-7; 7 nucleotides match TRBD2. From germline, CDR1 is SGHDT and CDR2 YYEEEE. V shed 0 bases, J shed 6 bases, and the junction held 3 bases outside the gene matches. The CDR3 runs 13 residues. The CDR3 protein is CASSLVRGSEQYF. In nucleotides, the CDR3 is TGTGCCAGCAGCTTGGTGCGGGGGAGCGAGCAGTACTTC.

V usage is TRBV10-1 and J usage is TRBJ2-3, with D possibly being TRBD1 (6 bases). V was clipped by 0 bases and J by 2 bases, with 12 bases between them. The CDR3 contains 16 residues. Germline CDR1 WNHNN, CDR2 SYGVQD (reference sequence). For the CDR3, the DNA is TGCGCCAGCAGTGAGTCGGGGGCGCGAGCCACAGATACGCAGTATTTT. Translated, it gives CASSESGARATDTQYF.